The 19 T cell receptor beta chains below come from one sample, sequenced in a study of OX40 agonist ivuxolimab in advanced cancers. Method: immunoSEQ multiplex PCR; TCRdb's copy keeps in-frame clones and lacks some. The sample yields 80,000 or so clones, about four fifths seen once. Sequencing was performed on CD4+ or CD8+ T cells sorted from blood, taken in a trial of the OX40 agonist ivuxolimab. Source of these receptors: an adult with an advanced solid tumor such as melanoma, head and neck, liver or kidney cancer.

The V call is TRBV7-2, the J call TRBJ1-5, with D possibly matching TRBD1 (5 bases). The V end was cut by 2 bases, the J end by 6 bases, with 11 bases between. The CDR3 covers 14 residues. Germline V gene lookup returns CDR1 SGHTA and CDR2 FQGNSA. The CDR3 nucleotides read TGTGCCAGCAGCTTACAGGGCGGGGGTCAGCCCCAGCATTTT. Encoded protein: CASSLQGGGQPQHF.

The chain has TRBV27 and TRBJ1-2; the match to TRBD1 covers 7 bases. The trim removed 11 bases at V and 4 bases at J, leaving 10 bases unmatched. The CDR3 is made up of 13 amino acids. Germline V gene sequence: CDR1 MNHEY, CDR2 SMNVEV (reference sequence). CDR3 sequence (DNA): TGTGCCTCCCGCGGGACAGTGTTCTATGGCTACACCTTC. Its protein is CASRGTVFYGYTF.

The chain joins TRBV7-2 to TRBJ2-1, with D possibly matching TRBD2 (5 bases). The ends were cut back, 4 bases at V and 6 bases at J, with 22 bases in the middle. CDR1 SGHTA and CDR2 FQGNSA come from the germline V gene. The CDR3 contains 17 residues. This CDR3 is CASSSNGGPYAVNEQFF. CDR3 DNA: TGTGCCAGCAGCTCCAACGGCGGGCCATACGCGGTCAATGAGCAGTTCTTC.

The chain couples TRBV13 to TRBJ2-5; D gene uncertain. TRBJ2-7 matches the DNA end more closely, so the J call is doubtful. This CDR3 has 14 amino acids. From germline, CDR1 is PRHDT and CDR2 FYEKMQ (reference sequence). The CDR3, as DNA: TGTGCCAGCAGCAAAGACCGGACCTCCTACGAGCAGTACTTC. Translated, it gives CASSKDRTSYEQYF.

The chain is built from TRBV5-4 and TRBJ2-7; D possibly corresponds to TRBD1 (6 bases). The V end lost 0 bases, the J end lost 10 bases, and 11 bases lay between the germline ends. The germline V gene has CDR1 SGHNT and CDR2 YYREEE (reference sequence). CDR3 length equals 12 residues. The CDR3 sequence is CASSLDRAYQYF. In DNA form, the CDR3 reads TGTGCCAGCAGCTTGGACAGGGCTTATCAGTACTTC.

In nucleotides, the CDR3 is TGCGCCAGCAGCCCGGGCAGTTACCAAGAGACCCAGTACTTC. Translated, it gives CASSPGSYQETQYF. The rearrangement joins TRBV5-1 to TRBJ2-5; D uncertain. The CDR3 spans 14 residues. CDR1 and CDR2 from the germline V gene are SGHRS and YFSETQ. Deletions cut 4 bases from V and 0 bases from J, with 10 bases between.

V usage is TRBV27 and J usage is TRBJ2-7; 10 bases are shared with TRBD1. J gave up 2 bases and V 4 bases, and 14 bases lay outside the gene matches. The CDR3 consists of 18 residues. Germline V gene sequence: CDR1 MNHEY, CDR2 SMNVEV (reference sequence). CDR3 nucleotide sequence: TGTGCCAGCAGTTCCCGACCCCCGGACAGGGGGTTGACCTACGAGCAGTACTTC. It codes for CASSSRPPDRGLTYEQYF.

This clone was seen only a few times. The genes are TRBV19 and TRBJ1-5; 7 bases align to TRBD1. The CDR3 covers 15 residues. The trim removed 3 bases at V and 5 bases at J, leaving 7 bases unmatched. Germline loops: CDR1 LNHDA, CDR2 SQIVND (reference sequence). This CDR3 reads CASSMGGQEHQPQHF. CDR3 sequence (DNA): TGTGCCAGTAGTATGGGTGGACAGGAGCATCAGCCCCAGCATTTT.

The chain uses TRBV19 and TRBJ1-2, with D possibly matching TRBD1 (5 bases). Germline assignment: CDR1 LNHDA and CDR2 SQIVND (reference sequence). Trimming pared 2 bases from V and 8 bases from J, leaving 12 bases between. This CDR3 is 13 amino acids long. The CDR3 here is CASSIKWDHGYTF. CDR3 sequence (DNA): TGTGCCAGTAGTATAAAATGGGACCACGGCTACACCTTC.

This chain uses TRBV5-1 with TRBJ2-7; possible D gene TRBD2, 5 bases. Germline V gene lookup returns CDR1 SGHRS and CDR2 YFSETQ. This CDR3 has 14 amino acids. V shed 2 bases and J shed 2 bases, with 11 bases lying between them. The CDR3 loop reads CASSFEGMTYEQYF. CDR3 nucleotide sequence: TGCGCCAGCAGCTTTGAGGGTATGACCTACGAGCAGTACTTC.

Here the CDR3 reads CASSNRALSTEKLFF. DNA for the CDR3: TGTGCCAGCTCAAATCGGGCCCTTTCCACGGAAAAACTGTTTTTT. The chain uses TRBV18 and TRBJ1-4; no definite D call. The germline CDR1 and CDR2 sequences are KGHSH and LQKENI. The CDR3 extends over 15 amino acids. The V gene lost 5 bases and the J gene lost 8 bases, with 18 bases spanning the gap.

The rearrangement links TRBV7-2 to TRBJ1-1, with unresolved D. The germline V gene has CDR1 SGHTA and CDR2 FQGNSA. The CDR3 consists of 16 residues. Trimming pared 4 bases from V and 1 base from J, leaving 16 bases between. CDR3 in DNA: TGTGCCAGCAGCTACGTGGTAGGGCTCTGGAACACTGAAGCTTTCTTT. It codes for CASSYVVGLWNTEAFF.

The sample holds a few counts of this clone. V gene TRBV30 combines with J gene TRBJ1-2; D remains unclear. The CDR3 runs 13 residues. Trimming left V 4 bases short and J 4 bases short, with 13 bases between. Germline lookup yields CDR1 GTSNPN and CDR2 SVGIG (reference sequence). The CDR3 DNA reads TGTGCCTGGAAACCCGGGCGGAGCTATGGCTACACCTTC. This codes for CAWKPGRSYGYTF.

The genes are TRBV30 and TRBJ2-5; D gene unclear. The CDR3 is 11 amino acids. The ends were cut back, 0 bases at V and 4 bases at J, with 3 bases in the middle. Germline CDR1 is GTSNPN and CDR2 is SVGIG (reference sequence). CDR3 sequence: CAWSVPETQYF. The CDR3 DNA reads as TGTGCCTGGAGTGTACCAGAGACCCAGTACTTC.

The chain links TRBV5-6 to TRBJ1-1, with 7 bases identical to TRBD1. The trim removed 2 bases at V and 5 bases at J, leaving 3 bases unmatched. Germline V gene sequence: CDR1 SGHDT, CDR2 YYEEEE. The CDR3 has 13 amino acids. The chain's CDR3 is CASSFPDRTEAFF. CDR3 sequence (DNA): TGTGCCAGCAGCTTCCCGGACAGGACTGAAGCTTTCTTT.

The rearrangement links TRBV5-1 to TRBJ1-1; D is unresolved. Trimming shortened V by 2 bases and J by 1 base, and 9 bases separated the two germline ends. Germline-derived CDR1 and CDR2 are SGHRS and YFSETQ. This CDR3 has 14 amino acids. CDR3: CASSLTRGNTEAFF. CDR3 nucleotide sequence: TGCGCCAGCAGCTTAACCCGGGGGAACACTGAAGCTTTCTTT.

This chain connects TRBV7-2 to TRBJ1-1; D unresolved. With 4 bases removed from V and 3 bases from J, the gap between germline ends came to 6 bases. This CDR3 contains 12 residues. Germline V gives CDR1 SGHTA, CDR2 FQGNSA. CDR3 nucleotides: TGTGCCAGCAGCTCCCGGGACACTGAAGCTTTCTTT. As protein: CASSSRDTEAFF. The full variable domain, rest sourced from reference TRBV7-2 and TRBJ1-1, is GAGVSQSPSNKVTEKGKDVELRCDPISGHTALYWYRQSLGQGLEFLIYFQGNSAPDKSGLPSDRFSAERTGGSVSTLTIQRTQQEDSAVYLCASSSRDTEAFFGQGTRLTVV.

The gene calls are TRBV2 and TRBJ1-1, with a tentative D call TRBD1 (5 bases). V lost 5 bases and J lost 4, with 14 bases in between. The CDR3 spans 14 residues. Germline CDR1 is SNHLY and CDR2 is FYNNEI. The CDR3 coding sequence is TGTGCCAGCAGTTACTCTGGGGGAGGCACTGAAGCTTTCTTT. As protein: CASSYSGGGTEAFF.

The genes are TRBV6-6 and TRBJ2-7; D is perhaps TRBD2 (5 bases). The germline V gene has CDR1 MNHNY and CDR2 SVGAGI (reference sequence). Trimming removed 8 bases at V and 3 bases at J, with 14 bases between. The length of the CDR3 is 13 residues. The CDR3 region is CASYDYRIYEQYF. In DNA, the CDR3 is TGTGCCAGCTACGACTATCGGATCTACGAGCAGTACTTC.